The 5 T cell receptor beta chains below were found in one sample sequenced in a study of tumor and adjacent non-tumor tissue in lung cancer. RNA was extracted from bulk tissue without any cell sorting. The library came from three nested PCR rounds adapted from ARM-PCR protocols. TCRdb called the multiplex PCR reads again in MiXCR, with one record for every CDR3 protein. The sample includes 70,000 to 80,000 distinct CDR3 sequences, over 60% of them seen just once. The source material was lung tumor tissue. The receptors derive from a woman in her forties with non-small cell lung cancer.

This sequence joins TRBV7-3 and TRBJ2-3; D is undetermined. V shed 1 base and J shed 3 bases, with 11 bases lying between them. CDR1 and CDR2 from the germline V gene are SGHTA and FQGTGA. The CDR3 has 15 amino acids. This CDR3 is CASSLNGLPTDTQYF. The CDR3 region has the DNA TGTGCCAGCAGCTTAAATGGCCTACCTACAGATACGCAGTATTTT.

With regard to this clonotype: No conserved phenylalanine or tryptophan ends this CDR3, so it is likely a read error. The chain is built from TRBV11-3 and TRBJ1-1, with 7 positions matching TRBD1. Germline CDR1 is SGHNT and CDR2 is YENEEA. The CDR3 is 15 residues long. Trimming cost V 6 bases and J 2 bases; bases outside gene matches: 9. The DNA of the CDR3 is TGTGCCAGCAGGCCAGGGGGTATCCGTAACACTGAAGCTTTCTTA. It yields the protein CASRPGGIRNTEAFL.

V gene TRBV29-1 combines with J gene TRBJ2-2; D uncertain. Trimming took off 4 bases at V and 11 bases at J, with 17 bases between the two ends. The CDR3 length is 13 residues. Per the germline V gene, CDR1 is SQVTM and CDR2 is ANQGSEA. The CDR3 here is CSVGQASTRELFF. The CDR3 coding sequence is TGCAGCGTTGGGCAGGCGAGCACCCGCGAGCTGTTTTTT.

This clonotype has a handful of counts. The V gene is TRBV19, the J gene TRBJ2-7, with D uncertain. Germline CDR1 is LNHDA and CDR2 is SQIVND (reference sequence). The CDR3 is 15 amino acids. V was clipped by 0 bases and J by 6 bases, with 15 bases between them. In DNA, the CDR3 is TGTGCCAGTAGTATAGAGGGTAGCAGCCTCGTCGAGCAGTACTTC. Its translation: CASSIEGSSLVEQYF.

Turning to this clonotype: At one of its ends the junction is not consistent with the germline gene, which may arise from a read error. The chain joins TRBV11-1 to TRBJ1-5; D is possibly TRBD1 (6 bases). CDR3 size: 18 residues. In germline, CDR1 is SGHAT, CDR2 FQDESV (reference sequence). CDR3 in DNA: TGTGCCAGCAGCTTGAACGATGGGAATGGACAGAGCAATAAGCCCCGGCATTTT. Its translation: CASSLNDGNGQSNKPRHF.